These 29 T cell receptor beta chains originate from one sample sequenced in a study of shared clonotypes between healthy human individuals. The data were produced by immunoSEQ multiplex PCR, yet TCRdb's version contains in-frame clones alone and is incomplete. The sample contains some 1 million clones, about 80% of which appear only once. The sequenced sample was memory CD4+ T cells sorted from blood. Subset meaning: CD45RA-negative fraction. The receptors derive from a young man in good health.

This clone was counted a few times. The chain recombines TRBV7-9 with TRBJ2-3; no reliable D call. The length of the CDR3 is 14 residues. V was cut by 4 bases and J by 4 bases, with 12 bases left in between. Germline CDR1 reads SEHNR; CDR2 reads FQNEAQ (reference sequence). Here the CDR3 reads CASSSGPGPDTQYF. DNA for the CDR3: TGTGCCAGCAGCTCCGGGCCCGGCCCAGATACGCAGTATTTT.

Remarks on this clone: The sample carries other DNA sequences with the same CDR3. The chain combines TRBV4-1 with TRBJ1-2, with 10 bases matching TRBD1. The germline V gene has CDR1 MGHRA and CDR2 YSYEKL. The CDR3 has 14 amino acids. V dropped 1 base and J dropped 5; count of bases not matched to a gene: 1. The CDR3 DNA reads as TGCGCCAGCAGCCAAGCGGGACAGGGGTATGGCTACACCTTC. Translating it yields CASSQAGQGYGYTF.

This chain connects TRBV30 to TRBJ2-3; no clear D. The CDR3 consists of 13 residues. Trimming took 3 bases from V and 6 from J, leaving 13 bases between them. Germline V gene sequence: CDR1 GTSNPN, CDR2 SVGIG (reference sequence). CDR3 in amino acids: CAWRKPPGDTQYF. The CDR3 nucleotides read TGTGCCTGGAGAAAGCCTCCTGGGGATACGCAGTATTTT.

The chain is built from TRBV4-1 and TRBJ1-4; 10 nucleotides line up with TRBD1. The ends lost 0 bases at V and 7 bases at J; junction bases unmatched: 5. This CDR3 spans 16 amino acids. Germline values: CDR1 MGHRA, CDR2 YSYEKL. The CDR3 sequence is CASSQDWGQGPEKLFF. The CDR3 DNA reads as TGCGCCAGCAGCCAAGATTGGGGACAGGGGCCTGAAAAACTGTTTTTT.

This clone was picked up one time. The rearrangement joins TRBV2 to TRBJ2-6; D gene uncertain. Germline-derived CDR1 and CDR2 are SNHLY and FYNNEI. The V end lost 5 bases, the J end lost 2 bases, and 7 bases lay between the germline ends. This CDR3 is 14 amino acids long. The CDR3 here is CASSSETGANVLTF. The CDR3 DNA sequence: TGTGCCAGCAGTTCGGAAACTGGGGCCAACGTCCTGACTTTC.

The CDR3 is CASSSMTEMNTEAFF. CDR3 nucleotides: TGTGCCAGCAGCTCTATGACAGAAATGAACACTGAAGCTTTCTTT. V usage is TRBV7-9 and J usage is TRBJ1-1; D perhaps matches TRBD1 (5 bases). Trimming pared 4 bases from V and 0 bases from J, leaving 12 bases between. The CDR3 totals 15 residues. CDR1 SEHNR and CDR2 FQNEAQ come from the germline V gene (reference sequence). The whole variable domain, remainder taken from reference TRBV7-9 and TRBJ1-1, is DTGVSQNPRHKITKRGQNVTFRCDPISEHNRLYWYRQTLGQGPEFLTYFQNEAQLEKSRLLSDRFSAERPKGSFSTLEIQRTEQGDSAMYLCASSSMTEMNTEAFFGQGTRLTVV.

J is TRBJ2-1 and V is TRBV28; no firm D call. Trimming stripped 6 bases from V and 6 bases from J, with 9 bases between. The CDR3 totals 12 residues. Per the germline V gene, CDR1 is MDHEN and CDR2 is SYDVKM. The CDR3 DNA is TGTGCCAGCAGGTGGGGTCTCAATGAGCAGTTCTTC. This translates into CASRWGLNEQFF.

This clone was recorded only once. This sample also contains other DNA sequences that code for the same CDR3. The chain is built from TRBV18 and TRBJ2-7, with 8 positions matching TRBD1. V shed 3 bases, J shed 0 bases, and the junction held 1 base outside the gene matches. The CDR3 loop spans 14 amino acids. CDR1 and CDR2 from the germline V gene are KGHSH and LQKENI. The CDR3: CASSPGTGSYEQYF. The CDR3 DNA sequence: TGTGCCAGCTCACCGGGGACAGGCTCCTACGAGCAGTACTTC.

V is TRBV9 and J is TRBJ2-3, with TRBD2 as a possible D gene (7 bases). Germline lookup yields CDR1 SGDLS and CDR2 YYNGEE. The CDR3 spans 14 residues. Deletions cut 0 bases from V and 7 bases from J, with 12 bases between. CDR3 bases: TGTGCCAGCAGCGTAGGAGGGGGGGCAAATACGCAGTATTTT. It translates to CASSVGGGANTQYF.

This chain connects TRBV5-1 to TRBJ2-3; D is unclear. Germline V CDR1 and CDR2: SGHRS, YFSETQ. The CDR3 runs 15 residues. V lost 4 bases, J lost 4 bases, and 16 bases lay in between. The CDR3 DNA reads TGCGCCAGCAGCGCTGACGGCCAGATTCCAGATACGCAGTATTTT. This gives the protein CASSADGQIPDTQYF.

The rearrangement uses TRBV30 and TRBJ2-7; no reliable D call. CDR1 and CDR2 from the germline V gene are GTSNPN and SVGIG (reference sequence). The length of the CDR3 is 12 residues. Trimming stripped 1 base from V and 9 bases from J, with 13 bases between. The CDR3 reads CAWSDPSLRQYF. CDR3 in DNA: TGTGCCTGGAGTGACCCTTCCCTCAGGCAGTACTTC.

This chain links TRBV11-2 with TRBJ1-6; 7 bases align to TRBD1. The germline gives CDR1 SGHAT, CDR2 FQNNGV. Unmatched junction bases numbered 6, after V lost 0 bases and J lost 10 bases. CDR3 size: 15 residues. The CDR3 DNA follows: TGTGCCAGCAGCTTAGAGGGTCAGGGGGGATCACCCCTCCACTTT. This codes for CASSLEGQGGSPLHF.

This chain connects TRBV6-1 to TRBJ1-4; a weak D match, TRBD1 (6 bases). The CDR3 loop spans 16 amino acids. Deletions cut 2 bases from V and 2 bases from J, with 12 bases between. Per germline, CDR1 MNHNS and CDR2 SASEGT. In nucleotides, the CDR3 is TGTGCCAGCAGTGAAAGAGGGGGATGGACTAATGAAAAACTGTTTTTT. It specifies CASSERGGWTNEKLFF.

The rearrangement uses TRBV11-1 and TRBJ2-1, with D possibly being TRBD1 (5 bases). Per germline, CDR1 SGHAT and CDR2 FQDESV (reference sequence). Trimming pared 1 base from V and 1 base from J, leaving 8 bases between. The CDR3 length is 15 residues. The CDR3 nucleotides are TGTGCCAGCAGCTTAGACAGGAGTTCCTACAATGAGCAGTTCTTC. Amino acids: CASSLDRSSYNEQFF.

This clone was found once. The CDR3 loop reads CASSLEGGENEQFF. CDR3 bases: TGTGCCAGCAGTCTTGAGGGGGGGGAGAATGAGCAGTTCTTC. This chain uses TRBV2 with TRBJ2-1; the D gene is possibly TRBD2 (7 bases). The CDR3 runs to 14 residues. V was shortened by 5 bases and J by 7 bases, with 15 bases between the two germline ends. From germline, CDR1 is SNHLY and CDR2 FYNNEI.

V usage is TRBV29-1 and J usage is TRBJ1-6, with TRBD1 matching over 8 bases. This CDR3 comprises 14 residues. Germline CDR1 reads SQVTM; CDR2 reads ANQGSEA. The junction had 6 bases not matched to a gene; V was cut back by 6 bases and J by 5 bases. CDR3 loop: CSVAGTGNNSPLHF. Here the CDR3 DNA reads TGCAGCGTCGCCGGGACAGGAAATAATTCACCCCTCCACTTT.

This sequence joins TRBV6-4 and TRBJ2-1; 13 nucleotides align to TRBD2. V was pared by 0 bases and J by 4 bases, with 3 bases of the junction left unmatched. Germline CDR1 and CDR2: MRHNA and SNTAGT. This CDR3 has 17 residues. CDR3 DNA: TGTGCCAGCAGTGACTCCCGGACTAGCGGGGGTTACAATGAGCAGTTCTTC. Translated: CASSDSRTSGGYNEQFF.

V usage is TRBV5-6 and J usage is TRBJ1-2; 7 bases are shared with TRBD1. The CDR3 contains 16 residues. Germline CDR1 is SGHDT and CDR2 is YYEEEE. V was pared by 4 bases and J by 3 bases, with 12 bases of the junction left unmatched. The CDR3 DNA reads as TGTGCCAGCAGCCCCAGAGGGGACAGTGTTTACTATGGCTACACCTTC. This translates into CASSPRGDSVYYGYTF.

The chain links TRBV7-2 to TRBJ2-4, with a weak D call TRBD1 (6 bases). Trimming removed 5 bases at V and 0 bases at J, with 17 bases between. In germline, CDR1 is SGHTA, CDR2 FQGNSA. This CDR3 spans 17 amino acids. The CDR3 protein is CASSTGWGPQAKNIQYF. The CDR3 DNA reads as TGTGCCAGCAGCACCGGCTGGGGGCCGCAAGCCAAAAACATTCAGTACTTC.

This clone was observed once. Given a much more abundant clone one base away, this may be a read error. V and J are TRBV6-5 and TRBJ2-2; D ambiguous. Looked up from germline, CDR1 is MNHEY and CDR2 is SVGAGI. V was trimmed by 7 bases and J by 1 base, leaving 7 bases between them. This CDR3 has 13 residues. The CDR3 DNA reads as TGTGCCAGCACCTTCGAGAACACCGGGGAGCTGTTTTTT. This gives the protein CASTFENTGELFF.

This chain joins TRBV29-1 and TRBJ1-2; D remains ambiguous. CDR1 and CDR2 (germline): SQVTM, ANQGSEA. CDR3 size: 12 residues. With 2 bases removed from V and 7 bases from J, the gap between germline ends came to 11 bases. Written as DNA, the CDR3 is TGCAGCGTTGAACTCTACCGGGCTGGCTACACCTTC. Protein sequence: CSVELYRAGYTF.

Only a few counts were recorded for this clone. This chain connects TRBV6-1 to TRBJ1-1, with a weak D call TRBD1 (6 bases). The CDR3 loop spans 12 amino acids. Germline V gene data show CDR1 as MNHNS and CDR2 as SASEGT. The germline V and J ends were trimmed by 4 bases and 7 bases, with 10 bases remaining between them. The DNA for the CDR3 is TGTGCCAGCAGTGCGGGGGCCGGTGAAGCTTTCTTT. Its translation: CASSAGAGEAFF.

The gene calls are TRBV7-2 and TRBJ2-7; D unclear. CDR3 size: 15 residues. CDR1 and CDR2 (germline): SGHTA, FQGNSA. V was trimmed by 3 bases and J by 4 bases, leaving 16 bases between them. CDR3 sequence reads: CASSFKILRTYEQYF. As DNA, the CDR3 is TGTGCCAGCAGCTTTAAGATCCTGAGGACGTACGAGCAGTACTTC.

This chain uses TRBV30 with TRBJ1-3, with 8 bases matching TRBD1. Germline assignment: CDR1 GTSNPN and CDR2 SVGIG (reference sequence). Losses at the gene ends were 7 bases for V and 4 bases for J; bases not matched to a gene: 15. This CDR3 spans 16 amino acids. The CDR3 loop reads CAFGQGVGTSGNTIYF. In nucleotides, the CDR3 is TGTGCCTTCGGACAGGGCGTAGGAACGAGCGGAAACACCATATATTTT.

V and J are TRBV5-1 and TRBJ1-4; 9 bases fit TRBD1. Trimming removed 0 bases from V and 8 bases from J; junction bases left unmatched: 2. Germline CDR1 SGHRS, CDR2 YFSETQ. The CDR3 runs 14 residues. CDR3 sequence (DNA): TGCGCCAGCAGCTTGGGGGACAGGGTGGAAAAACTGTTTTTT. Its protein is CASSLGDRVEKLFF.

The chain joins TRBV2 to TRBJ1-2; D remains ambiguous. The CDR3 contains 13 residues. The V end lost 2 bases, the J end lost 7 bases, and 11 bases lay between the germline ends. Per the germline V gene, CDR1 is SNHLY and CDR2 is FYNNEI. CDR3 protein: CASSENSGGGYTF. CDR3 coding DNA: TGTGCCAGCAGTGAAAATTCAGGAGGTGGCTACACCTTC.

CDR3 sequence (DNA): TGTGCCAGCATTCGACCCGCAACTAATGAAAAACTGTTTTTT. As protein: CASIRPATNEKLFF. The chain carries TRBV27 and TRBJ1-4; D unresolved. Trimming stripped 7 bases from V and 0 bases from J, with 9 bases between. This CDR3 spans 14 amino acids. Germline lookup yields CDR1 MNHEY and CDR2 SMNVEV (reference sequence).

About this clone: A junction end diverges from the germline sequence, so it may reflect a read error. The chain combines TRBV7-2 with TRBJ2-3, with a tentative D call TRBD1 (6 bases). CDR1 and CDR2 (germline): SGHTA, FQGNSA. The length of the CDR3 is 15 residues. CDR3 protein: CATSRGRGRTDTQYF. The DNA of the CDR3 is TGTGCCACCAGCCGTGGCAGGGGACGCACAGATACGCAGTATTTT.

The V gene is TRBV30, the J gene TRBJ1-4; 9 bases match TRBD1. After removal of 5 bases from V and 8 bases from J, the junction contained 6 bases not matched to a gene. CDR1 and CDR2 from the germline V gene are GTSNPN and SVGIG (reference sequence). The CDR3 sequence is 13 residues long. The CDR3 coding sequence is TGTGCCTGGGACCCGGGACAGGGAGAAAAACTGTTTTTT. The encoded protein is CAWDPGQGEKLFF.